The rows below give T cell receptor beta chains drawn from one sample of a study of cytomegalovirus exposure and HLA in healthy donors. Assay used: immunoSEQ multiplex PCR; TCRdb lists only in-frame clones, some missing. The data contain hundreds of thousands of clones, approximately 88% of them singletons. The sample consisted of PBMCs. These receptors were collected from a woman aged 25 to 45 in good health and CMV-seropositive. Each CDR3 is given with its conserved first and last residue. Fields, in order: D gene, J gene, clone size, V gene, CDR3 DNA, CDR3 protein. The D gene is left open where the match is weak. Size values are once, few and many counts, or a class for expanded clones, and some rows have none.

D: .
J: TRBJ2-7
size: .
V: TRBV7-6
DNA: TGTGCCAGCAGCCCATTGGAGGGAGAAGACGAGCAGTACTTC
CDR3: CASSPLEGEDEQYF

D: TRBD1
J: TRBJ2-5
size: .
V: TRBV27
DNA: TGTGCCAGCAGTTTATTAGGGGACAGGGTAACAGAGACCCAGTACTTC
CDR3: CASSLLGDRVTETQYF

D: .
J: TRBJ1-2
size: .
V: TRBV28
DNA: TGTGCCAGCAGGGGGGTGTCGGTTAGCGGCTACACCTTC
CDR3: CASRGVSVSGYTF

D: .
J: TRBJ2-7
size: .
V: TRBV28
DNA: TGTGCCAGCAGTTTACAGTCTTCCTACGAGCAGTACTTC
CDR3: CASSLQSSYEQYF

D: TRBD2
J: TRBJ2-2
size: once
V: TRBV2
DNA: TGTGCCAGCAGTGGAGGGCTAGCGGGAGCAGGGGAGCTGTTTTTT
CDR3: CASSGGLAGAGELFF

D: TRBD1
J: TRBJ2-1
size: .
V: TRBV10-3
DNA: TGTGCCACTGCCAGGGACAGGGAGAATGAGCAGTTCTTC
CDR3: CATARDRENEQFF

D: .
J: TRBJ2-1
size: .
V: TRBV27
DNA: TGTGCCAGCAGTTACCTCCGGGACACCAATGAGCAGTTCTTC
CDR3: CASSYLRDTNEQFF

D: TRBD1
J: TRBJ2-2
size: .
V: TRBV30
DNA: TGTGCCTGGACGACAGGGTTTAGCGGGGAGCTGTTTTTT
CDR3: CAWTTGFSGELFF

D: TRBD2
J: TRBJ2-3
size: .
V: TRBV18
DNA: TGTGCCAGCTCACCGGGACTAGAAACAGATACGCAGTATTTT
CDR3: CASSPGLETDTQYF

D: TRBD2
J: TRBJ2-4
size: .
V: TRBV6-5
DNA: TGTGCCAGCAGTTCCCCCCGCGAGCGGGGCAAAAACATTCAGTACTTC
CDR3: CASSSPRERGKNIQYF

D: TRBD2
J: TRBJ2-7
size: .
V: TRBV6-1
DNA: TGTGCCAGCGAAGATACTAGCGGGAAGTACGAGCAGTACTTC
CDR3: CASEDTSGKYEQYF

D: .
J: TRBJ2-7
size: .
V: TRBV4-1
DNA: TGCGCCAGCAGCCAAAGCACAGGATTCCCCTCACCTCACGAGCAGTACTTC
CDR3: CASSQSTGFPSPHEQYF

D: TRBD2
J: TRBJ2-5
size: .
V: TRBV13
DNA: TGTGCCAGCAGCCCCCGCGGGAGCGGAGAGACCCAGTACTTC
CDR3: CASSPRGSGETQYF

D: TRBD2
J: TRBJ2-1
size: .
V: TRBV12-5
DNA: TGTGCTAGTGCGCGGGGGACTAGCGGTGAGCAGTTCTTC
CDR3: CASARGTSGEQFF